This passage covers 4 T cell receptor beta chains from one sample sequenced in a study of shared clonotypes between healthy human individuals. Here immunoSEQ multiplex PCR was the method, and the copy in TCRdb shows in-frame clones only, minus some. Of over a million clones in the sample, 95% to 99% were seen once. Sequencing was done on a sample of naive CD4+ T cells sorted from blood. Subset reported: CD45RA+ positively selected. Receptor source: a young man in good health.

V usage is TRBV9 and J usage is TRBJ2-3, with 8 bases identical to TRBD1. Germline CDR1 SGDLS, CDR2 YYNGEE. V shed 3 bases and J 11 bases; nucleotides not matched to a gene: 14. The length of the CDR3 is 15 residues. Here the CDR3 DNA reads TGTGCCAGCAGCGCACCGGGACAGGCTTCGGTGGGGCAGTATTTT. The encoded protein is CASSAPGQASVGQYF.

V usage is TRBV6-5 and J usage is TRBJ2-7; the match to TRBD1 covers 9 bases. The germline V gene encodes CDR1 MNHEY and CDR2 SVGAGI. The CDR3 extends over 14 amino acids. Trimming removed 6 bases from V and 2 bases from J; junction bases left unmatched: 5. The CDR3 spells CASSSGTGPYEQYF. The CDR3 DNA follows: TGTGCCAGCAGCTCCGGGACAGGGCCCTACGAGCAGTACTTC.

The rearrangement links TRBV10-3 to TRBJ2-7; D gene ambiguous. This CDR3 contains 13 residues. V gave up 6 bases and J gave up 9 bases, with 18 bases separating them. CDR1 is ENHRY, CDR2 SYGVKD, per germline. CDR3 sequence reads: CAIRSGHEDGQYF. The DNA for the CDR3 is TGTGCCATCAGATCCGGGCACGAGGACGGGCAGTACTTC.

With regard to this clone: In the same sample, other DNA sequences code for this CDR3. The CDR3 protein is CASSYSGTAGNTIYF. CDR3 in DNA: TGTGCCAGCAGTTACTCGGGGACGGCTGGAAACACCATATATTTT. V and J are TRBV6-5 and TRBJ1-3; TRBD1 might be the D (5 bases). CDR1 and CDR2 from the germline V gene are MNHEY and SVGAGI. The V and J ends lost 0 bases and 2 bases respectively, with 8 bases between them. The CDR3 consists of 15 residues.